The present T cell receptor (beta chain) was sequenced within a study of T cell responses to AZD1222 COVID-19 vaccine. Regarding the study as a whole: Spike regions recognized by vaccine-associated CD4 TCRs spanned the protein, led by 160-218 and 743-854. It should be noted that donors were predominantly white British and more often female, and clonal diversity was possibly underestimated. The study sampled repertoires only after the peak T cell response.

A remark on this clone: What it binds is not known.

Sequencing was performed with immunoSEQ multiplex PCR; in TCRdb, only in-frame clones are kept and a portion is missing. The sample records 100,000 to 150,000 clones, 75% to 90% being singletons. The ends lost 4 bases at V and 4 bases at J; junction bases unmatched: 3. Germline CDR1 SGHTA, CDR2 FQGTGA. This CDR3 has 14 amino acids. Researchers grouped second doses given at about 4 or about 12 weeks into one pool. The sample consisted of peripheral blood, taken 28 days after the second AZD1222 dose. The receptor was isolated from an adult who received the AZD1222 COVID-19 vaccine. The gene calls are TRBV7-3 and TRBJ2-2; 7 bases are a match to TRBD2. The DNA of the CDR3 is TGTGCCAGCAGCTGGGGGGAGGGCACCGGGGAGCTGTTTTTT. It yields the protein CASSWGEGTGELFF.